The table lists the clone carrying this TCR beta chain with many counts. What it binds is not known. The data originate from a study of naive and memory T cell subsets. Treatment here: skin biopsy from PPD injection site in Mantoux-positive individual. TCR cDNA received a 3' ligated oligonucleotide that carried a UMI. Individuals with a positive Mantoux test gave biopsies from PPD-injected skin. CDR3 length: 14 residues. Germline CDR1 DFQATT, CDR2 SNEGSKA (reference sequence). The V segment lost 6 bases and the J segment 0 bases; nucleotides outside the gene matches: 8. Study-wide findings and caveats: Delayed type IV hypersensitivity infiltration was taken to explain higher tuberculin-site TCR counts. Potentially, T cell activation and differentiation skew this RNA-based measurement.

The SP2 primer and nested alpha and beta constant region primers amplified ligated cDNA in four rounds. A single record per CDR3 protein comes from TCRdb applying MiXCR to the UMI-ligation and nested PCR reads. The repertoire holds more than 30,000 distinct CDR3 sequences, with roughly 9.6% as singletons. This chain uses TRBV20-1 with TRBJ2-7; TRBD2 matches at 7 bases. The sequence came from an adult in good health. Sequenced material: skin, taken from a tuberculin skin test site. The CDR3 spells CSALTSTSSYEQYF. DNA of the CDR3: TGCAGTGCCCTGACTAGCACAAGCTCCTACGAGCAGTACTTC.